These 30 T cell receptor beta chains were all obtained from the same sample, sequenced in a study of cytomegalovirus exposure and HLA in healthy donors. This PCR relied on a set of 60 Vbeta primers and 13 Jbeta primers. Repertoires were generated with immunoSEQ multiplex PCR, while TCRdb's copy carries only in-frame clones and drops some. The repertoire holds 95,000 to 150,000 clones, around three fifths seen once, with roughly 8.6% in the top ten. Material for sequencing was PBMCs. These receptors all stem from a woman aged 40-49 years in good health and CMV-seropositive.

This sequence joins TRBV5-1 and TRBJ1-1, with TRBD1 identical over 7 bases. V lost 0 bases to trimming and J lost 6 bases; unmatched junction nucleotides: 8. CDR1 is SGHRS, CDR2 YFSETQ, per germline. This CDR3 spans 15 amino acids. CDR3 residues: CASSLAANRGAEAFF. DNA of the CDR3: TGCGCCAGCAGCTTGGCCGCAAACAGGGGAGCTGAAGCTTTCTTT.

J is TRBJ2-3 and V is TRBV2; TRBD2 is a possible D gene (5 bases). Germline V CDR1 and CDR2: SNHLY, FYNNEI. This CDR3 is built from 16 residues. V lost 2 bases to trimming and J lost 0 bases, with 12 bases between them. CDR3 nucleotide sequence: TGTGCCAGCAGTGAAAGCCGCGGGTCTAGCACAGATACGCAGTATTTT. Residues: CASSESRGSSTDTQYF.

The CDR3 bases are TGCGCCAGCAGCTATGGCGGGACAGCCGACTACGAGCAGTACTTC. Its protein product is CASSYGGTADYEQYF. The V and J genes are TRBV5-1 and TRBJ2-5, with a weak D call TRBD1 (7 bases). The last part of the DNA fits TRBJ2-7 better; the J call may be wrong. This CDR3 has 15 amino acids. The germline gives CDR1 SGHRS, CDR2 YFSETQ.

The V call is TRBV5-6, the J call TRBJ2-5; D ambiguous. The assigned J gene may be wrong: the sequence end matches TRBJ2-7 better. Germline-derived CDR1 and CDR2 are SGHDT and YYEEEE. CDR3 length equals 13 residues. The CDR3 loop reads CASSLGVAYEQYF. The CDR3, as DNA: TGTGCCAGCAGCTTGGGCGTTGCCTACGAGCAGTACTTC.

V gene TRBV15 combines with J gene TRBJ2-1; D is unclear. Deletions cut 6 bases from V and 5 bases from J, with 8 bases between. This CDR3 is built from 12 residues. Germline CDR1 reads LNHNV; CDR2 reads YYDKDF (reference sequence). The CDR3, as DNA: TGTGCCACCAGTTTAACTGACAATGAGCAGTTCTTC. It is translated as CATSLTDNEQFF.

V gene TRBV5-1 combines with J gene TRBJ2-2; the D gene is possibly TRBD1 (5 bases). With 5 bases removed from V and 5 bases from J, the gap between germline ends came to 13 bases. CDR1 SGHRS and CDR2 YFSETQ come from the germline V gene. This CDR3 contains 14 residues. The CDR3 coding sequence is TGCGCCAGCAGTACAGGTTACGGTACCGGGGAGCTGTTTTTT. Encoded protein: CASSTGYGTGELFF.

The V call is TRBV6-1, the J call TRBJ2-3; TRBD1 might be the D (5 bases). V lost 4 bases, J lost 6 bases, and 11 bases lay in between. Germline V CDR1 and CDR2: MNHNS, SASEGT. The CDR3 covers 13 residues. In DNA, the CDR3 is TGTGCCAGCAGTGGGATCAGGGTGGATACGCAGTATTTT. Translating gives CASSGIRVDTQYF.

The V call is TRBV29-1, the J call TRBJ1-3; D is perhaps TRBD1 (6 bases). The CDR3 contains 13 residues. Per germline, CDR1 SQVTM and CDR2 ANQGSEA. V lost 6 bases, J lost 1 base, and 10 bases lay in between. In nucleotides, the CDR3 is TGCAGCGTCCAGGGACAATCTGGAAACACCATATATTTT. It translates to CSVQGQSGNTIYF.

The chain employs TRBV5-1 and TRBJ1-1; weak D call: TRBD1 (6 bases). The CDR3 extends over 13 amino acids. Germline lookup yields CDR1 SGHRS and CDR2 YFSETQ. Trimming left V 4 bases short and J 4 bases short, with 11 bases between. The CDR3: CASSKNRATEAFF. DNA of the CDR3: TGCGCCAGCAGCAAAAACAGGGCCACTGAAGCTTTCTTT.

The CDR3 here is CASSYSEGAYGYTF. The CDR3 bases are TGTGCCAGCAGTTACTCCGAGGGGGCCTATGGCTACACCTTC. The V gene is TRBV6-6, the J gene TRBJ1-2; 7 nucleotides agree with TRBD1. This CDR3 has 14 residues. The V segment lost 0 bases and the J segment 4 bases; nucleotides outside the gene matches: 2. Per germline, CDR1 MNHNY and CDR2 SVGAGI (reference sequence).

The V call is TRBV10-3, the J call TRBJ2-2, with 15 bases that match TRBD2. The CDR3 totals 19 residues. V was pared by 5 bases and J by 0 bases, with 7 bases of the junction left unmatched. CDR1 is ENHRY, CDR2 SYGVKD, per germline. The CDR3 sequence: CAISPGLAGGPANTGELFF. The CDR3 region has the DNA TGTGCCATCAGTCCGGGACTAGCGGGGGGACCCGCGAACACCGGGGAGCTGTTTTTT.

V gene TRBV30 combines with J gene TRBJ1-5, with 7 nucleotides matching TRBD1. Trimming at V came to 3 bases and at J to 6 bases, leaving 8 bases not matched to a gene. The CDR3 is 14 amino acids. Germline loops: CDR1 GTSNPN, CDR2 SVGIG (reference sequence). CDR3 nucleotides: TGTGCCTGGAGCTCTTTGACAGGGCGTCAGCCCCAGCATTTT. The encoded protein is CAWSSLTGRQPQHF.

The V gene is TRBV5-1, the J gene TRBJ1-1; 7 nucleotides align to TRBD1. This CDR3 spans 14 amino acids. J was trimmed by 4 bases and V by 4 bases; bases with no gene match: 7. Germline assignment: CDR1 SGHRS and CDR2 YFSETQ. The CDR3 reads CASSLNRGGTEAFF. The CDR3 DNA follows: TGCGCCAGCAGCCTAAACAGGGGTGGCACTGAAGCTTTCTTT.

This sequence joins TRBV14 and TRBJ2-1; D unresolved. The ends were cut back, 0 bases at V and 7 bases at J, with 4 bases in the middle. There are 12 residues in the CDR3. Germline CDR1 SGHDN, CDR2 FVKESK. For the CDR3, the DNA is TGTGCCAGCAGCCAAGATAAAAATGAGCAGTTCTTC. Its translation is CASSQDKNEQFF.

The chain uses TRBV5-1 and TRBJ2-1; 9 nucleotides match TRBD2. V trimming: 4 bases; J trimming: 2 bases; junction bases outside the gene matches: 7. The CDR3 extends over 16 amino acids. CDR1 and CDR2 from the germline V gene are SGHRS and YFSETQ. DNA of the CDR3: TGCGCCAGCAGCCAAAATAGCGGGAGCCCCTACAATGAGCAGTTCTTC. It translates to CASSQNSGSPYNEQFF.

V is TRBV7-3 and J is TRBJ2-2; tentatively, D is TRBD2 (5 bases). The germline V gene encodes CDR1 SGHTA and CDR2 FQGTGA. Trimming pared 4 bases from V and 1 base from J, leaving 7 bases between. This CDR3 is built from 14 residues. The CDR3 nucleotides are TGTGCCAGCAGCTCCGGACTGAACACCGGGGAGCTGTTTTTT. Translating it yields CASSSGLNTGELFF.

V gene TRBV7-6 combines with J gene TRBJ1-4; 8 bases align to TRBD1. The CDR3 spans 15 residues. Germline V CDR1 and CDR2: SGHVS, FNYEAQ. Trimming at V came to 5 bases and at J to 4 bases, leaving 6 bases not matched to a gene. The CDR3 region is CASSPRTGNNEKLFF. CDR3 sequence (DNA): TGTGCCAGCAGCCCTCGGACAGGGAATAATGAAAAACTGTTTTTT. Full variable domain (remainder filled in from reference TRBV7-6 and TRBJ1-4): GAGVSQSPRYKVTKRGQDVALRCDPISGHVSLYWYRQALGQGPEFLTYFNYEAQQDKSGLPNDRFSAERPEGSISTLTIQRTEQRDSAMYRCASSPRTGNNEKLFFGSGTQLSVL.

The chain links TRBV6-5 to TRBJ2-7, with 11 bases fitting TRBD2. Germline V CDR1 and CDR2: MNHEY, SVGAGI. This CDR3 has 16 residues. The junction had 7 bases not matched to a gene; V was cut back by 0 bases and J by 6 bases. The CDR3 coding sequence is TGTGCCAGCAGTTACTCCCGTAGCGGGAGGGCCGGCGAGCAGTACTTC. It specifies CASSYSRSGRAGEQYF.

Here the CDR3 reads CASSLTSLAGGQSEQFF. CDR3 nucleotide sequence: TGTGCCAGCAGCTTAACGTCGCTAGCGGGAGGGCAGAGTGAGCAGTTCTTC. The rearrangement uses TRBV7-3 and TRBJ2-1, with 12 nucleotides matching TRBD2. V lost 0 bases to trimming and J lost 9 bases; unmatched junction nucleotides: 9. The CDR3 consists of 17 residues. The germline CDR1 and CDR2 sequences are SGHTA and FQGTGA.

The chain combines TRBV28 with TRBJ1-3, with D unresolved. The CDR3 has 16 residues. CDR1 MDHEN and CDR2 SYDVKM come from the germline V gene. V lost 5 bases and J lost 4, with 18 bases in between. CDR3 in DNA: TGTGCCAGCAGTCCAGACACCCGGGAGTGGGGAAACACCATATATTTT. It specifies CASSPDTREWGNTIYF.

The CDR3 loop is CASSLRTGGYEQYF. For the CDR3, the DNA is TGTGCCAGCAGCCTGAGGACAGGGGGGTACGAGCAGTACTTC. The chain recombines TRBV28 with TRBJ2-7, with 10 bases aligning to TRBD1. Unmatched junction bases numbered 6, after V lost 6 bases and J lost 4 bases. Germline CDR1 and CDR2: MDHEN and SYDVKM. This CDR3 spans 14 amino acids.

The chain employs TRBV27 and TRBJ1-1; no clear D gene. V lost 6 bases, J lost 2 bases, and 10 bases lay in between. Germline CDR1 reads MNHEY; CDR2 reads SMNVEV (reference sequence). The CDR3 is 13 amino acids. CDR3 coding DNA: TGTGCCAGCAGCCTGGCACACAACACTGAAGCTTTCTTT. It codes for CASSLAHNTEAFF.

The chain has TRBV5-1 and TRBJ2-7; TRBD1 aligns across 11 bases. Per germline, CDR1 SGHRS and CDR2 YFSETQ. J lost 3 bases, V lost 4 bases, and 9 bases had no gene match. The CDR3 is 16 residues long. CDR3 sequence: CASSPTWGQGGYEQYF. CDR3 nucleotides: TGCGCCAGCAGCCCCACCTGGGGACAGGGGGGCTACGAGCAGTACTTC.

This sequence joins TRBV19 and TRBJ2-1; TRBD2 aligns across 8 bases. J lost 4 bases, V lost 4 bases, and 9 bases had no gene match. Per the germline V gene, CDR1 is LNHDA and CDR2 is SQIVND (reference sequence). The CDR3 length is 16 residues. The CDR3 sequence is CASSKRVAGPYNEQFF. The CDR3 DNA reads TGTGCCAGTAGTAAACGCGTAGCGGGACCATACAATGAGCAGTTCTTC.

The gene calls are TRBV7-9 and TRBJ1-6; D gene ambiguous. The CDR3 is 16 residues long. Trimming removed 0 bases from V and 9 bases from J, with 15 bases in between. Germline V gives CDR1 SEHNR, CDR2 FQNEAQ (reference sequence). The CDR3 DNA sequence: TGTGCCAGCAGCTTAGCGGCGGGAGCTATTGGTTCACCCCTCCACTTT. Translated, it gives CASSLAAGAIGSPLHF. The entire variable domain, with the rest obtained from reference TRBV7-9 and TRBJ1-6, is as follows: DTGVSQNPRHKITKRGQNVTFRCDPISEHNRLYWYRQTLGQGPEFLTYFQNEAQLEKSRLLSDRFSAERPKGSFSTLEIQRTEQGDSAMYLCASSLAAGAIGSPLHFGNGTRLTVT.

This chain connects TRBV7-8 to TRBJ2-7; D possibly corresponds to TRBD2 (5 bases). Germline V gene data show CDR1 as SGHVS and CDR2 as FQNEAQ. Trimming removed 1 base from V and 3 bases from J, with 13 bases in between. CDR3 size: 15 residues. The CDR3 coding sequence is TGTGCCAGCAGCTTAGAAGAGCGGTACGTCTACGAGCAGTACTTC. As protein: CASSLEERYVYEQYF.

This chain joins TRBV5-1 and TRBJ1-3; D gene ambiguous. CDR3 length: 15 amino acids. V was clipped by 4 bases and J by 4 bases, with 15 bases between them. Germline loops: CDR1 SGHRS, CDR2 YFSETQ. The CDR3: CASSLDARGGNTIYF. CDR3 coding DNA: TGCGCCAGCAGCCTGGACGCGCGAGGGGGAAACACCATATATTTT.

This clone was observed a single time. The chain employs TRBV5-1 and TRBJ2-2; TRBD1 matches 8 bases. There are 15 residues in the CDR3. After removal of 4 bases from V and 2 bases from J, the junction contained 4 bases not matched to a gene. CDR1 and CDR2 from the germline V gene are SGHRS and YFSETQ. The CDR3: CASSGGQANTGELFF. DNA for the CDR3: TGCGCCAGCAGCGGGGGACAGGCCAACACCGGGGAGCTGTTTTTT.

This chain joins TRBV7-2 and TRBJ1-2, with 7 bases fitting TRBD1. Per germline, CDR1 SGHTA and CDR2 FQGNSA. The J segment lost 8 bases and the V segment lost 1 base, leaving 10 bases of the junction unmatched. This CDR3 has 15 amino acids. CDR3 nucleotides: TGTGCCAGCAGCTTAGTCTGGCAGGGGGTACGCGGCTACACCTTC. It is translated as CASSLVWQGVRGYTF. Looking up the rest from reference TRBV7-2 and TRBJ1-2 gives the full variable domain: GAGVSQSPSNKVTEKGKDVELRCDPISGHTALYWYRQSLGQGLEFLIYFQGNSAPDKSGLPSDRFSAERTGGSVSTLTIQRTQQEDSAVYLCASSLVWQGVRGYTFGSGTRLTVV.

In this sample, this clone turned up once. The junction and the germline gene differ at one end; a read error may be behind it. The rearrangement joins TRBV5-1 to TRBJ1-2, with D perhaps TRBD1 (5 bases). Germline V gene sequence: CDR1 SGHRS, CDR2 YFSETQ. The CDR3 sequence is 13 residues long. The CDR3 protein is CASSLEGIYGYPF. The CDR3 nucleotides read TGCGCCAGCAGCTTGGAGGGGATCTATGGCTACCCCTTC.